This TCR beta chain was sequenced for a study of T cells in Graves' hyperthyroidism and ophthalmopathy. There were TCR beta CDR3 regions amplified from RNA transcripts. First-round RT-PCR targeting the TCR CDR3 was performed with the HTBI primer set. MiXCR, run by TCRdb on the multiplex PCR reads, gives a single entry per CDR3 protein. The sample yields around 250,000 distinct CDR3 sequences, approximately 15% seen once. Trimming left V 8 bases short and J 4 bases short, with 20 bases between. The CDR3 has 16 amino acids. The study's findings and limits: The model predicted ophthalmopathy a median around 6.5 months before onset. Most clonotypes expanded in the thyroid (above 0.001) were also present in blood.

Drawn at first hyperthyroidism diagnosis, the blood sample preceded any ophthalmopathy symptoms. At least ten counts were recorded for this clonotype. Its target is unknown. The chain combines TRBV12-3 or TRBV12-4 with TRBJ1-4; no definite D call. The receptor's source is a woman in her thirties or forties with Graves' hyperthyroidism that later progressed to Graves' ophthalmopathy. Source material: blood. CDR3 coding DNA: TGTGCCAGCGGCAGTTCAAGCGGGAACTATAATGAAAAACTGTTTTTT. Translating it yields CASGSSSGNYNEKLFF.